This TCR beta chain derives from a study of blood T cell repertoires in COVID-19. Whole-study context: Researchers got acute and convalescent COVID-19 samples from the United States, Italy and Spain. T cells, B-cell-depleted T cells, or PBMCs provided the cDNA or gDNA that served as material.

As processed by the authors: Estimated nucleated cell counts came from reference gene primer amplification. TCRdb keeps only in-frame clones here, not all; method: immunoSEQ multiplex PCR. V and J calls plus clone size are reproduced from that table; the DNA served to infer D and trimming. Here the sample spans more than 200,000 clones, around nine tenths being singletons. Donors were grouped by their self-reported clinical history. This clone was seen a single time. In germline, CDR1 is LGHDT, CDR2 YNNKEL (reference sequence). This CDR3 comprises 15 residues. The V end lost 0 bases, the J end lost 10 bases, and 13 bases lay between the germline ends.

The receptor was derived from a woman younger than 30 who had recovered from COVID-19. Source material: PBMCs or T cells enriched from blood (not recorded which). The chain joins TRBV3-1 (or the pseudogene TRBV3-2) to TRBJ1-6, with D perhaps matching TRBD1 (5 bases). CDR3 sequence reads: CASSQEPGVGSPLHF. DNA for the CDR3: TGTGCCAGCAGCCAAGAGCCGGGGGTTGGGTCACCCCTCCACTTT.